This T cell receptor beta chain comes out of a study of human T cells and chemical hapten exposure. Turning to the study itself: A 2 cm by 2 cm inner upper arm patch received 2% DPC for sensitization. Points from the study as a whole: After DPC sensitization, TCRs above 1 in 1000 frequency showed no change. Large CDR3 similarity clusters arose significantly more often from expanded TCRs than from controls.

This clonotype was seen more than once but under ten times. Its matching antigen is unknown. V was pared by 1 base and J by 5 bases, with 1 base of the junction left unmatched. CDR3 length: 13 residues. Germline loops: CDR1 DFQATT, CDR2 SNEGSKA (reference sequence). Time point here: pre-sensitization, week 0. The treatment denotes: therapeutic diphenylcyclopropenone sensitization with weekly scalp DPC. Total RNA was extracted from unfractionated whole blood. Using its own MiXCR run on the RACE reads, TCRdb lists one record per CDR3 protein. The repertoire holds tens of thousands of distinct CDR3 sequences, with about 8.9% as singletons.

The V call is TRBV20-1, the J call TRBJ1-4; TRBD1 matches 7 bases. The receptor's source is a woman aged 40 to 55 with alopecia areata. Some clones in this sample may be carry-over from other donors' samples. Here the sequenced sample was whole blood, taken in connection with sensitization to the hapten diphenylcyclopropenone (DPC). The CDR3 DNA follows: TGCAGTGCTAGAGCCAGGGGGAATGAAAAACTGTTTTTT. This codes for CSARARGNEKLFF.